The sequence of this T cell receptor (beta chain) was determined in a study of regulatory dendritic cells for organ transplantation. Study conclusions and caveats: Naive T cells showed high diversity, memory cells less, memory CD8+ least. Mature dendritic cells appeared to drive more memory CD8+ clonal expansion than regulatory ones.

TCRdb keeps only in-frame clones here, not all; method: immunoSEQ multiplex PCR. This table has 20,000 to 25,000 clones, 74% appearing once. About this clone itself: Its antigen is as yet unknown.

Memory T cells were CD45RO+, naive were CD45RA+, sorted by FACS. Sequencing was carried out using memory CD4+ T cells from blood. Subset here: CD45RO+ memory T cells. The origin of this receptor is a human donor in good health.

Here the CDR3 DNA reads TGTGCCAGCTCACCGACAGGGCTCAGGACCGGGGAGCTGTTTTTT. Protein product: CASSPTGLRTGELFF. This sequence joins TRBV18 and TRBJ2-2; 7 bases are a match to TRBD1. The CDR3 is 15 amino acids. Germline lookup yields CDR1 KGHSH and CDR2 LQKENI. V lost 3 bases, J lost 5 bases, and 6 bases stayed unmatched.